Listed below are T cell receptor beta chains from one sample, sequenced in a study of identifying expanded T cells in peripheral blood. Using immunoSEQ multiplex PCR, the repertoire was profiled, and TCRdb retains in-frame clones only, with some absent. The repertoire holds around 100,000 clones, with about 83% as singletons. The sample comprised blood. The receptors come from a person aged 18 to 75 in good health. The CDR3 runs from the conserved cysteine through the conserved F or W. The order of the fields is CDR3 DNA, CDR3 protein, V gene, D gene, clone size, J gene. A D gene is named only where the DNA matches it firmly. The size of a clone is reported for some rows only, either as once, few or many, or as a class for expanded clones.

DNA: TGTGCCAGCAGCTTGGGGGCAGGGGGATGGCAAGAGACCCAGTACTTC; CDR3: CASSLGAGGWQETQYF; V: TRBV7-7; D: TRBD1; size: NA; J: TRBJ2-5
DNA: TGCGCCAGCAGCTTGCTCGCAGGGGTGGAGACCCAGTACTTC; CDR3: CASSLLAGVETQYF; V: TRBV5-1; D: NA; size: NA; J: TRBJ2-5
DNA: TGTGCCAGCAGCTCCCGCCGACCCGCGCCCCAGCATTTT; CDR3: CASSSRRPAPQHF; V: TRBV7-2; D: NA; size: NA; J: TRBJ1-5
DNA: TGCGCCAGCAGCTTAGAAGCTCGGCGGGATGAGCAGTTCTTC; CDR3: CASSLEARRDEQFF; V: TRBV5-1; D: NA; size: NA; J: TRBJ2-1
DNA: TGTGCCACCTCCAGTCCGGGACAGACTATTGAAGCTTTCTTT; CDR3: CATSSPGQTIEAFF; V: TRBV15; D: TRBD1; size: NA; J: TRBJ1-1
DNA: TGTGCCAGCAGTTTATCACCCCCCTGGGTGGGTGTGAATTCACCCCTCCACTTT; CDR3: CASSLSPPWVGVNSPLHF; V: TRBV27; D: NA; size: NA; J: TRBJ1-6
DNA: TGTGCCAGTAGTATAGATTGGCCCCCATCTGGAAACACCATATATTTT; CDR3: CASSIDWPPSGNTIYF; V: TRBV19; D: NA; size: NA; J: TRBJ1-3
DNA: TGTGCCACCAGCAGAATAGATCTTAATTCACCCCTCCACTTT; CDR3: CATSRIDLNSPLHF; V: TRBV15; D: NA; size: few; J: TRBJ1-6
DNA: TGTGCCAGCAGCTTAGTCGCGGGGGGGCCTTACAATGAGCAGTTCTTC; CDR3: CASSLVAGGPYNEQFF; V: TRBV11-3; D: TRBD2; size: NA; J: TRBJ2-1
DNA: TGCGCCAGCAGCCAAGCGTCCTATGGCTACACCTTC; CDR3: CASSQASYGYTF; V: TRBV4-1; D: NA; size: NA; J: TRBJ1-2
DNA: TGTGCCAGTAGTAGGGACCGAACTAACTATGGCTACACCTTC; CDR3: CASSRDRTNYGYTF; V: TRBV19; D: NA; size: NA; J: TRBJ1-2
DNA: TGCGCCAGCAGCCAAGATCCTCAGGGGCGCTATGGTAATACGCAGTATTTT; CDR3: CASSQDPQGRYGNTQYF; V: TRBV4-1; D: NA; size: NA; J: TRBJ2-3
DNA: TGTGCCAGCAGCTTAGAAGCGACCGGTGGCTACACCTTC; CDR3: CASSLEATGGYTF; V: TRBV7-2; D: NA; size: many; J: TRBJ1-2
DNA: TGCGCCAGCAGCTTGGAAGCAGGGGTGTACACTGAAGCTTTCTTT; CDR3: CASSLEAGVYTEAFF; V: TRBV5-1; D: NA; size: NA; J: TRBJ1-1
DNA: TGTGCCAGCAGCCCAGGGGCAAGCACAGATACGCAGTATTTT; CDR3: CASSPGASTDTQYF; V: TRBV7-2; D: NA; size: NA; J: TRBJ2-3
DNA: TGTGCCAGCAGATATAGCGGGTTGGGGGATGAGCAGTTCTTC; CDR3: CASRYSGLGDEQFF; V: TRBV13; D: TRBD2; size: NA; J: TRBJ2-1
DNA: TGTGCCAGTAGTACCCGGGACACCAACTTCTATGGCTACACCTTC; CDR3: CASSTRDTNFYGYTF; V: TRBV19; D: NA; size: NA; J: TRBJ1-2
DNA: TGTGCCAGTAGTATAAGTGGGACAGGGGGCGACTATGGCTACACCTTC; CDR3: CASSISGTGGDYGYTF; V: TRBV19; D: TRBD1; size: NA; J: TRBJ1-2
DNA: TGCAGCGGAGCCGGGACAGGGGGCTTCGGGGAGCAGTACTTC; CDR3: CSGAGTGGFGEQYF; V: TRBV29-1; D: TRBD1; size: NA; J: TRBJ2-7
DNA: TGTGCCATCAAGGATCGAGAGGCGCCCTATAATTCACCCCTCCACTTT; CDR3: CAIKDREAPYNSPLHF; V: TRBV28; D: NA; size: NA; J: TRBJ1-6
DNA: TGTGCCAGCAGCCCAAAACTTTATACCTCTAGCACAGATACGCAGTATTTT; CDR3: CASSPKLYTSSTDTQYF; V: TRBV9; D: NA; size: NA; J: TRBJ2-3
DNA: TGCGCCAGCAGCCAAGTGGGCGCAACTAATGAAAAACTGTTTTTT; CDR3: CASSQVGATNEKLFF; V: TRBV4-3; D: NA; size: NA; J: TRBJ1-4
DNA: TGTGCCAGCAGCCCTGCGTGGGGAAAATCCTTAGGTTCACCCCTCCACTTT; CDR3: CASSPAWGKSLGSPLHF; V: TRBV7-9; D: NA; size: NA; J: TRBJ1-6
DNA: TGTGCCAGCAGTGAATATGCACGAACCGGGGAGCTGTTTTTT; CDR3: CASSEYARTGELFF; V: TRBV25-1; D: NA; size: NA; J: TRBJ2-2
DNA: TGTGCCAGCTCATTTGACCTTCCAGATACGCAGTATTTT; CDR3: CASSFDLPDTQYF; V: TRBV18; D: NA; size: NA; J: TRBJ2-3
DNA: TGTGCCAGCAGCTTATATGGGGACGAGCAGTACTTC; CDR3: CASSLYGDEQYF; V: TRBV7-9; D: NA; size: NA; J: TRBJ2-7
DNA: TGTGCCAGCAGTACACCAGGGGGGGGCAATCAGCCCCAGCATTTT; CDR3: CASSTPGGGNQPQHF; V: TRBV28; D: TRBD1; size: NA; J: TRBJ1-5
DNA: TGTGCCAGCAGCCGACCGTTGGGCCCAGAGACCCAGTACTTC; CDR3: CASSRPLGPETQYF; V: TRBV7-6; D: NA; size: NA; J: TRBJ2-5
DNA: TGCGCCAGCAGCTTGACAGGGAACACTGAAGCTTCCTTT; CDR3: CASSLTGNTEASF; V: TRBV5-1; D: NA; size: NA; J: TRBJ1-1